This T cell receptor beta chain was observed in a study of blood T cell repertoires in COVID-19. About the research overall: The analysed material was cDNA or gDNA that came from T cells, B-cell-depleted T cells, or PBMCs.

Germline CDR1 reads SNHLY; CDR2 reads FYNNEI. The CDR3 length is 14 residues. The V end was cut by 9 bases, the J end by 2 bases, with 17 bases between. In the original processing: Researchers report that nucleated cell counts were estimated from reference gene primer amplification. Only in-frame clones appear in the TCRdb table, and some are missing; sequencing was by immunoSEQ multiplex PCR. That table supplies the V and J calls and clone size; D and trimming were determined from the DNA. The sample yields tens of thousands of clones, roughly three quarters seen once. This clonotype originated in a man in his 70s with acute or convalescent COVID-19. Sequenced sample: peripheral blood. This chain joins TRBV2 and TRBJ2-7; tentatively, D is TRBD1 (6 bases). The CDR3 DNA sequence: TGTGCCAGTATGAACCGGGACATAACCTACGAGCAGTACTTC. This sequence encodes CASMNRDITYEQYF.